What follows are 5 T cell receptor beta chains derived from one specimen sequenced in a study of beta chain features in type 1 diabetes. Study observations and caveats: For Type 1 diabetes patients, all four CD4+ subsets carried TCRB CDR3s that were moderately but significantly shorter.

TCRB transcripts that were expressed got sequenced, as all of the isolated RNA had been reverse transcribed. The assay was immunoSEQ multiplex PCR, and TCRdb's table has in-frame clones only and misses some. The table shows 300,000 or so clones, with 7% to 10% occurring only once. No antigen has been identified for these receptors. Sequences were obtained from central memory CD4+ T cells from blood. These receptors all come from a man aged 25-45 years with type 1 diabetes.

The rearrangement uses TRBV7-2 and TRBJ1-5, with D perhaps TRBD1 (5 bases). This CDR3 spans 14 amino acids. Trimming took off 2 bases at V and 9 bases at J, with 14 bases between the two ends. Germline V CDR1 and CDR2: SGHTA, FQGNSA. The chain's CDR3 is CASSLLGRTGPQHF. CDR3 coding DNA: TGTGCCAGCAGCTTACTGGGACGGACGGGGCCCCAGCATTTT.

This clone has a handful of counts. The rearrangement links TRBV4-3 to TRBJ1-6; D gene ambiguous. Germline loops: CDR1 LGHNA, CDR2 YSLEER. The CDR3 is 13 residues long. Trimming took off 3 bases at V and 8 bases at J, with 8 bases between the two ends. CDR3 DNA: TGCGCCAGCAGCCAGGAGACGGATTCACCCCTCCACTTT. Translated: CASSQETDSPLHF.

J is TRBJ2-5 and V is TRBV25-1; D ambiguous. Trimming removed 2 bases from V and 2 bases from J, with 6 bases in between. Germline-derived CDR1 and CDR2 are MGHDK and SYGVNS. CDR3 size: 13 residues. In nucleotides, the CDR3 is TGTGCCAGCAGTGAAGGGCCTCAAGAGACCCAGTACTTC. It specifies CASSEGPQETQYF.

This clone was picked up a small number of times. The rearrangement uses TRBV6-5 and TRBJ2-7; TRBD1 matches at 7 bases. With V trimmed by 0 bases and J by 7 bases, 9 bases remained unmatched. Germline assignment: CDR1 MNHEY and CDR2 SVGAGI. This CDR3 region has 15 residues. The chain's CDR3 is CASSYSYQGVGEQYF. DNA for the CDR3: TGTGCCAGCAGTTACTCGTACCAGGGGGTGGGAGAGCAGTACTTC.

The rearrangement joins TRBV2 to TRBJ1-5, with 7 bases matching TRBD1. This CDR3 comprises 14 residues. Looked up from germline, CDR1 is SNHLY and CDR2 is FYNNEI. V dropped 7 bases and J dropped 7; count of bases not matched to a gene: 10. The CDR3 loop is CASIALTGNQPQHF. The DNA of the CDR3 is TGTGCCAGCATTGCCCTGACAGGGAACCAGCCCCAGCATTTT.